This T cell receptor beta chain was identified during a study listed by TCRdb under 2016. CDR1 and CDR2 were assigned from the germline V gene as SGDLS and YYNGEE. V is shortened by 3 bases, J by 6 bases, and the region joining them spans 12 bases. Taken from cysteine to phenylalanine, the CDR3 has 14 residues. Only CDR3 DNA is held: 42 bases, read in frame from base 1. To note about this clonotype: Its target antigen remains unknown. The input lacks base qualities; no much larger clone sits a single base away.

The protocol used for the library was RT-PCR. The run used an Illumina MiSeq. Clones were called with MiXCR by TCRdb after fastp trimmed the public reads at Q25, and only in-frame beta chains were retained. Rows with a matching CDR3 protein are joined into one entry that keeps the most common DNA and genes. The sample contains more than 550,000 distinct CDR3 sequences, 14% of them found a single time. Of the sample, roughly 3.9% is held by the ten largest clones. This clonotype was sampled from a female donor in good health, serving as a healthy control. The sequence is built from TRBV9 and TRBJ2-2; TRBD1 is a possible D gene, resting on 6 matching bases. Sequences were obtained from memory CD4+ T cells from blood. The DNA sequence reads TGTGCCAGCAGCGCAACAGGGAGAGCCGGGGAGCTGTTTTTT. It translates to CASSATGRAGELFF.